One and the same sample provided the 5 T cell receptor beta chains below, sequenced in a study of T cell responses to AZD1222 COVID-19 vaccine. Clones were sequenced by immunoSEQ multiplex PCR, and TCRdb holds only the in-frame ones, with some missing. Here the sample spans about 110,000 clones, 90% being singletons. The sequencing here drew on peripheral blood, taken on day 0 of AZD1222 vaccination. The receptors stem from an adult in good health.

The gene calls are TRBV7-3 and TRBJ2-1, with D uncertain. Germline lookup yields CDR1 SGHTA and CDR2 FQGTGA. V lost 1 base and J lost 9, with 16 bases in between. This CDR3 region has 15 residues. The DNA of the CDR3 is TGTGCCAGCAGCTTAAGTCTGTATGCTTGGGGTGAGCAGTTCTTC. This translates into CASSLSLYAWGEQFF. Complete variable domain (other parts from reference TRBV7-3 and TRBJ2-1): GAGVSQTPSNKVTEKGKYVELRCDPISGHTALYWYRQSLGQGPEFLIYFQGTGAADDSGLPNDRFFAVRPEGSVSTLKIQRTERGDSAVYLCASSLSLYAWGEQFFGPGTRLTVL.

The chain couples TRBV3-1 (or the pseudogene TRBV3-2) to TRBJ2-7; D gene uncertain. The V gene's germline CDR1 is LGHDT and CDR2 YNNKEL (reference sequence). CDR3 length: 11 residues. Trimming stripped 4 bases from V and 4 bases from J, with 5 bases between. The CDR3 DNA follows: TGTGCCAGCAGCCCGAAGTACGAGCAGTACTTC. Amino acids: CASSPKYEQYF.

This sequence joins TRBV15 and TRBJ1-5; possibly TRBD1 for D (6 bases). This CDR3 is 17 amino acids long. Germline assignment: CDR1 LNHNV and CDR2 YYDKDF (reference sequence). V was shortened by 1 base and J by 2 bases, with 15 bases between the two germline ends. The CDR3 DNA reads TGTGCCACCAGCAGAGGTGGAGGGGGTATTGGCAATCAGCCCCAGCATTTT. Protein product: CATSRGGGGIGNQPQHF.

This rearrangement joins TRBV5-6 to TRBJ2-5; the match to TRBD2 covers 8 bases. V dropped 5 bases and J dropped 2; count of bases not matched to a gene: 11. CDR1 SGHDT and CDR2 YYEEEE come from the germline V gene. The CDR3 totals 16 residues. The CDR3, as DNA: TGTGCCAGCAGTCCCGACCCGGGAGGGGCTCAAGAGACCCAGTACTTC. Protein: CASSPDPGGAQETQYF. The complete variable domain, with remaining parts taken from reference TRBV5-6 and TRBJ2-5, reads DAGVTQSPTHLIKTRGQQVTLRCSPKSGHDTVSWYQQALGQGPQFIFQYYEEEERQRGNFPDRFSGHQFPNYSSELNVNALLLGDSALYLCASSPDPGGAQETQYFGPGTRLLVL.

The V gene is TRBV7-6, the J gene TRBJ1-1; no clear D gene. Trimming shortened V by 5 bases and J by 4 bases, and 14 bases separated the two germline ends. Germline CDR1 reads SGHVS; CDR2 reads FNYEAQ. The CDR3 consists of 14 residues. For the CDR3, the DNA is TGTGCCAGCAGCCCACGACGGGGATTCACTGAAGCTTTCTTT. It translates to CASSPRRGFTEAFF. Full variable domain (remainder filled in from reference TRBV7-6 and TRBJ1-1): GAGVSQSPRYKVTKRGQDVALRCDPISGHVSLYWYRQALGQGPEFLTYFNYEAQQDKSGLPNDRFSAERPEGSISTLTIQRTEQRDSAMYRCASSPRRGFTEAFFGQGTRLTVV.